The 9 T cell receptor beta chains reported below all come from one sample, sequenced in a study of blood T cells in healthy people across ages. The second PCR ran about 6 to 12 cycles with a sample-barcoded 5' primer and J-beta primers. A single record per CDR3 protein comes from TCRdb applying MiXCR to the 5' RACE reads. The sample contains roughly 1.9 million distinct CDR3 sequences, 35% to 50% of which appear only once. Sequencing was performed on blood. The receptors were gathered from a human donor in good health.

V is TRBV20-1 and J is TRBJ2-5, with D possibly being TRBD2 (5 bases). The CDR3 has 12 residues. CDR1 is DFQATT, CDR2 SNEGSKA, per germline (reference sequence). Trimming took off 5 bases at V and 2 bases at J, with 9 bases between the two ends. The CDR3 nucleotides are TGCAGTGCTCTGGACTTTCAAGAGACCCAGTACTTC. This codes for CSALDFQETQYF.

CDR3 loop: CASSSGLAARNEQFF. CDR3 nucleotides: TGCGCCAGCAGCTCCGGACTAGCGGCGAGGAATGAGCAGTTCTTC. V is TRBV5-1 and J is TRBJ2-1, with 10 bases that match TRBD2. CDR1 and CDR2 (germline): SGHRS, YFSETQ. This CDR3 has 15 amino acids. The ends lost 3 bases at V and 7 bases at J; junction bases unmatched: 7.

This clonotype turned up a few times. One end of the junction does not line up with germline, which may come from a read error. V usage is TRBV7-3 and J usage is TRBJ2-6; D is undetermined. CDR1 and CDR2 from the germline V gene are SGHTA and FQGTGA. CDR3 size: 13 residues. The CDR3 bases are TGTGCCAGCAGCTTAACTGGGTCCAAAGTCCTGACTTTC. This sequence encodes CASSLTGSKVLTF.

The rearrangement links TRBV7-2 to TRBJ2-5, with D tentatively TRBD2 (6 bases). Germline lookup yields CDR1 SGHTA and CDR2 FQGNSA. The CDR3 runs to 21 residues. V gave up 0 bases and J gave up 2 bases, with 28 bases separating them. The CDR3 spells CASSLAENLGLPLEIQETQYF. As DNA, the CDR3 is TGTGCCAGCAGCTTAGCGGAAAATCTGGGACTCCCTCTCGAAATACAAGAGACCCAGTACTTC.

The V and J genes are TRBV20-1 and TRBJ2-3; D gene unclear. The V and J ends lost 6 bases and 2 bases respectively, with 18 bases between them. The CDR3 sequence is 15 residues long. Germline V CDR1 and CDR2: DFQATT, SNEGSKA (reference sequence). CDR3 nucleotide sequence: TGCAGTGCCCTCGCCCTGGCGGAGTTCACAGATACGCAGTATTTT. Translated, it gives CSALALAEFTDTQYF.

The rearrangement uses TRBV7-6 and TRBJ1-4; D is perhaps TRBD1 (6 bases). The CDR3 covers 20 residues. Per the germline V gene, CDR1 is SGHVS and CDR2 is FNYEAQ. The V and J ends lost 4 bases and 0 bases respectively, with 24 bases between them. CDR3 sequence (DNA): TGTGCCAGCAGCTCACCCCCCACACAGGGCTTTGGGACAACTAATGAAAAACTGTTTTTT. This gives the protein CASSSPPTQGFGTTNEKLFF.

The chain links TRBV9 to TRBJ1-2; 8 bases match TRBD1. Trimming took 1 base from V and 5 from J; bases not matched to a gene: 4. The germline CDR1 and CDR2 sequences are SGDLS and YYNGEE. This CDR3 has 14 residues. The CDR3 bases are TGTGCCAGCAGCGTAAGGAGGACAGGGTATGGCTACACCTTC. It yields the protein CASSVRRTGYGYTF.

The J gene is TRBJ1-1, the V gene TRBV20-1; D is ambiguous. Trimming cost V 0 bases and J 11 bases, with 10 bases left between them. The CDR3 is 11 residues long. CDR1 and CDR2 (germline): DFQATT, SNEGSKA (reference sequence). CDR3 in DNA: TGCAGTGCTAGAGAAGCCGGGCGGGCTTTCTTT. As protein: CSAREAGRAFF.

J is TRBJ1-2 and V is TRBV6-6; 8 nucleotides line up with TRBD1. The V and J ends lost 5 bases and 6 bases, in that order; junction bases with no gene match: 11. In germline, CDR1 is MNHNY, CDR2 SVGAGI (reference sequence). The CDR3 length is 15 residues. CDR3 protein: CASSKRPDREDGYTF. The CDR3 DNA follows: TGTGCCAGCAGTAAGAGACCGGACAGGGAAGATGGCTACACCTTC.